The 18 T cell receptor beta chains presented below share a single source sample, sequenced in a study of cytomegalovirus exposure and HLA in healthy donors. PCR amplification relied on 60 Vbeta primers (plus 13 Jbeta primers). Libraries were prepared by immunoSEQ multiplex PCR; TCRdb keeps only in-frame clonotypes and omits some of them. The sample carries over 55,000 clones, 65% to 75% recorded once. Sample: PBMCs. The receptor set was obtained from a man aged 35-49 years in good health and CMV-seropositive.

This clone was seen a single time. The junction differs from germline at one of its ends, possibly a read error. The J gene is TRBJ1-2, the V gene TRBV18, with a tentative D call TRBD1 (6 bases). In germline, CDR1 is KGHSH, CDR2 LQKENI. CDR3 length equals 13 residues. This chain's CDR3 is CASSPPDQGMLSF. CDR3 DNA: TGTGCCAGCTCACCCCCCGATCAGGGGATGCTATCCTTC.

The genes are TRBV29-1 and TRBJ1-2; TRBD1 aligns across 8 bases. J lost 10 bases, V lost 6 bases, and 4 bases had no gene match. The germline CDR1 and CDR2 sequences are SQVTM and ANQGSEA. CDR3 size: 10 residues. For the CDR3, the DNA is TGCAGCGTATCGACAGGGGCCTACACCTTC. Translating gives CSVSTGAYTF. The variable domain in full, with the rest retrieved from reference TRBV29-1 and TRBJ1-2, is SAVISQKPSRDICQRGTSLTIQCQVDSQVTMMFWYRQQPGQSLTLIATANQGSEATYESGFVIDKFPISRPNLTFSTLTVSNMSPEDSSIYLCSVSTGAYTFGSGTRLTVV.

This clone is a singleton in its sample. V gene TRBV9 combines with J gene TRBJ1-2, with 8 bases lining up with TRBD1. Germline V gene data show CDR1 as SGDLS and CDR2 as YYNGEE. The CDR3 length is 16 residues. Trimming took 3 bases from V and 0 from J; bases not matched to a gene: 7. CDR3 residues: CASSEGGQASNYGYTF. The CDR3 region has the DNA TGTGCCAGCAGCGAGGGGGGACAGGCTTCTAACTATGGCTACACCTTC.

This chain joins TRBV28 and TRBJ2-1; 9 nucleotides align to TRBD2. CDR3 length: 17 residues. J was trimmed by 0 bases and V by 3 bases; bases with no gene match: 6. Germline assignment: CDR1 MDHEN and CDR2 SYDVKM. CDR3 region: CASSLSGGRASYNEQFF. The CDR3, as DNA: TGTGCCAGCAGTTTGTCCGGCGGGAGGGCCTCCTACAATGAGCAGTTCTTC. The variable domain in full, with the rest retrieved from reference TRBV28 and TRBJ2-1, is DVKVTQSSRYLVKRTGEKVFLECVQDMDHENMFWYRQDPGLGLRLIYFSYDVKMKEKGDIPEGYSVSREKKERFSLILESASTNQTSMYLCASSLSGGRASYNEQFFGPGTRLTVL.

The V and J genes are TRBV25-1 and TRBJ2-7; D perhaps matches TRBD2 (6 bases). The germline V and J ends were trimmed by 8 bases and 5 bases, with 13 bases remaining between them. This CDR3 is built from 12 residues. CDR1 MGHDK and CDR2 SYGVNS come from the germline V gene. CDR3 in amino acids: CASGGGRNEQYF. The DNA of the CDR3 is TGTGCCAGCGGCGGTGGGAGGAACGAGCAGTACTTC.

The chain carries TRBV4-1 and TRBJ2-2; the D gene is possibly TRBD1 (6 bases). This CDR3 contains 15 residues. Trimming took off 4 bases at V and 5 bases at J, with 14 bases between the two ends. CDR1 and CDR2 (germline): MGHRA, YSYEKL. This CDR3 is CASSLLGAGTGELFF. The CDR3 DNA reads as TGCGCCAGCAGCCTCCTGGGGGCGGGTACCGGGGAGCTGTTTTTT.

This clone has only a few counts. The chain recombines TRBV19 with TRBJ1-2; D is perhaps TRBD1 (5 bases). Per the germline V gene, CDR1 is LNHDA and CDR2 is SQIVND (reference sequence). This CDR3 spans 14 amino acids. Deletions cut 6 bases from V and 8 bases from J, with 19 bases between. CDR3: CASRPGIGFDGYTF. CDR3 DNA sequence: TGTGCCAGTAGGCCAGGGATCGGTTTTGACGGCTACACCTTC.

The rearrangement uses TRBV4-1 and TRBJ2-1; 8 bases match TRBD2. The CDR3 contains 17 residues. Looked up from germline, CDR1 is MGHRA and CDR2 is YSYEKL. V was pared by 0 bases and J by 7 bases, with 11 bases of the junction left unmatched. The CDR3 spells CASSQESPAGVINEQFF. The CDR3, as DNA: TGCGCCAGCAGCCAAGAATCTCCAGCGGGAGTGATTAATGAGCAGTTCTTC.

The genes are TRBV14 and TRBJ1-5, with 9 positions matching TRBD1. The V and J ends lost 4 bases and 6 bases, in that order; junction bases with no gene match: 4. The germline gives CDR1 SGHDN, CDR2 FVKESK. The CDR3 has 14 residues. The CDR3 region has the DNA TGTGCCAGCAGCCTACAGGGGGCATCTCAGCCCCAGCATTTT. Amino acid sequence: CASSLQGASQPQHF. Full variable domain (remainder filled in from reference TRBV14 and TRBJ1-5): EAGVTQFPSHSVIEKGQTVTLRCDPISGHDNLYWYRRVMGKEIKFLLHFVKESKQDESGMPNNRFLAERTGGTYSTLKVQPAELEDSGVYFCASSLQGASQPQHFGDGTRLSIL.

By its share, this clone is medium-sized. The V call is TRBV27, the J call TRBJ1-1, with TRBD1 identical over 8 bases. Germline CDR1 is MNHEY and CDR2 is SMNVEV (reference sequence). V lost 4 bases to trimming and J lost 1 base; unmatched junction nucleotides: 5. The CDR3 covers 15 residues. CDR3 region: CASSSPGTGNTEAFF. CDR3 sequence (DNA): TGTGCCAGCAGTTCCCCCGGGACAGGGAACACTGAAGCTTTCTTT.

The V gene is TRBV4-1, the J gene TRBJ2-3; the match to TRBD1 covers 7 bases. Germline CDR1 is MGHRA and CDR2 is YSYEKL. The CDR3 sequence is 16 residues long. With V trimmed by 4 bases and J by 0 bases, 7 bases remained unmatched. CDR3 residues: CASSRQGPSSTDTQYF. DNA for the CDR3: TGCGCCAGCAGCCGACAGGGTCCGTCTAGCACAGATACGCAGTATTTT.

CDR3 protein: CASSPGGTKNIQYF. The CDR3 bases are TGTGCCAGCAGCCCAGGGGGAACCAAAAACATTCAGTACTTC. The chain carries TRBV7-3 and TRBJ2-4, with 7 bases lining up with TRBD1. Germline V lookup: CDR1 SGHTA, CDR2 FQGTGA. This CDR3 spans 14 amino acids. The J segment lost 2 bases and the V segment lost 5 bases, leaving 3 bases of the junction unmatched.

The CDR3 loop reads CASSYLGGHTEAFF. The CDR3 nucleotides are TGTGCCAGCAGTTACCTCGGGGGGCACACTGAAGCTTTCTTT. The chain employs TRBV6-5 and TRBJ1-1; perhaps TRBD1 as D (6 bases). V gave up 2 bases and J gave up 3 bases, with 10 bases separating them. The CDR3 covers 14 residues. Germline loops: CDR1 MNHEY, CDR2 SVGAGI.

The chain uses TRBV18 and TRBJ2-1, with TRBD2 matching 9 bases. Germline CDR1 KGHSH, CDR2 LQKENI. The trim removed 3 bases at V and 9 bases at J, leaving 12 bases unmatched. The CDR3 runs 16 residues. DNA of the CDR3: TGTGCCAGCTCACCGAGCCGGACTAGCGACCAGCTTGAGCAGTTCTTC. Translating it yields CASSPSRTSDQLEQFF.

This chain links TRBV19 with TRBJ2-1, with D perhaps TRBD1 (6 bases). Per germline, CDR1 LNHDA and CDR2 SQIVND (reference sequence). There are 15 residues in the CDR3. V shed 4 bases and J shed 0 bases, with 10 bases lying between them. CDR3 sequence reads: CASSTSDSSYNEQFF. The CDR3, as DNA: TGTGCCAGTAGTACCTCGGACAGCTCCTACAATGAGCAGTTCTTC.

This clone has just a few counts. This sequence joins TRBV28 and TRBJ1-2, with TRBD1 identical over 9 bases. V shed 5 bases and J 7 bases; nucleotides not matched to a gene: 5. Germline lookup yields CDR1 MDHEN and CDR2 SYDVKM. The CDR3 runs to 13 residues. Here the CDR3 reads CASSTTGGRGYTF. The CDR3 region has the DNA TGTGCCAGCAGTACCACAGGGGGCCGTGGCTACACCTTC.

The chain recombines TRBV5-1 with TRBJ2-3, with 9 bases lining up with TRBD1. The CDR3 runs 16 residues. The trim removed 1 base at V and 3 bases at J, leaving 6 bases unmatched. Germline assignment: CDR1 SGHRS and CDR2 YFSETQ. The CDR3 region is CASSLSGQGRTDTQYF. The CDR3 DNA sequence: TGCGCCAGCAGCTTGTCGGGACAGGGTAGAACAGATACGCAGTATTTT. Full variable domain (outside the CDR3, taken from reference TRBV5-1 and TRBJ2-3): KAGVTQTPRYLIKTRGQQVTLSCSPISGHRSVSWYQQTPGQGLQFLFEYFSETQRNKGNFPGRFSGRQFSNSRSEMNVSTLELGDSALYLCASSLSGQGRTDTQYFGPGTRLTVL.

The chain joins TRBV19 to TRBJ2-2; 11 nucleotides line up with TRBD1. V shed 9 bases and J 4 bases; nucleotides not matched to a gene: 4. The CDR3 extends over 14 amino acids. Germline V lookup: CDR1 LNHDA, CDR2 SQIVND (reference sequence). The CDR3 bases are TGTGCCAGCGCCGGGACAGGGGGCACCGGGGAGCTGTTTTTT. This sequence encodes CASAGTGGTGELFF.